The clone carrying this TCR beta chain came up a few times. Its antigen remains unidentified. The record originates from a study of response to subunit inactivated influenza vaccine. Broader study findings: Authors proposed each seasonal influenza vaccination draws in few new T cells.

TCRdb independently ran MiXCR on the RT-PCR reads; one entry per CDR3 protein. The sample lists a few hundred thousand distinct CDR3 sequences; roughly 10% were seen once. These data were likewise used in another study, on T cells expressing NK-cell markers. That work adds: cDNA encoding TCR beta was synthesized via 5'RACE template switching incorporating UMIs. Several experiments confined sorting to alpha-beta TCR T cells with an anti-gamma-delta TCR antibody. HCMV specificity of the expanded NKG2C+ T cell clones was not established.

The specimen comprised PBMCs from blood, sampled on the day of vaccination. This clonotype originated in a man aged 50 to 60 who received an inactivated influenza vaccine.

The CDR3 nucleotides are TGTGCCAGCAGCTTAGCCTGGGGACCTGGAAACACCATATATTTT. This gives the protein CASSLAWGPGNTIYF. The chain carries TRBV7-6 and TRBJ1-3, with D perhaps matching TRBD1 (5 bases). Germline V gives CDR1 SGHVS, CDR2 FNYEAQ. CDR3 size: 15 residues. The V end was cut by 0 bases, the J end by 2 bases, with 8 bases between.